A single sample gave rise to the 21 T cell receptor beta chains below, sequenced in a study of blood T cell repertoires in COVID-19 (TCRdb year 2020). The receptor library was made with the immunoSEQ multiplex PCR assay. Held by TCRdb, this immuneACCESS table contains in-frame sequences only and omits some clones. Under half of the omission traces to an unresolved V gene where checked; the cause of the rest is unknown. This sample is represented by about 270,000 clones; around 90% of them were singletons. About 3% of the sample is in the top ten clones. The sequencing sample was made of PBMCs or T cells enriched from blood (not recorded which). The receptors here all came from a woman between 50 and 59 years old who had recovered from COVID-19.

CDR3 coding DNA: TGTGCCAGCAGCTTGGACTGGACAGACTATGGCTACACCTTC. Its translation is CASSLDWTDYGYTF. This chain connects TRBV5-5 to TRBJ1-2; TRBD1 is a possible D gene (6 bases). Germline loops: CDR1 SGHKS, CDR2 YYEKEE (reference sequence). The CDR3 length is 14 residues. V was pared by 0 bases and J by 3 bases, with 9 bases between.

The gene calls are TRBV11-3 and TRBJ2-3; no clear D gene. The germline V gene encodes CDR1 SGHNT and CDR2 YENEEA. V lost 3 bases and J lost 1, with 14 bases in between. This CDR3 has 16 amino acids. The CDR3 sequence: CASSLTTRPGTDTQYF. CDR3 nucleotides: TGTGCCAGCAGCTTGACAACCAGACCGGGCACAGATACGCAGTATTTT.

CDR3 residues: CASSRTSGHTSTDTQYF. The CDR3 DNA is TGTGCCAGCAGCCGGACTAGCGGACACACTAGCACAGATACGCAGTATTTT. This chain joins TRBV7-6 and TRBJ2-3; 10 positions match TRBD2. V gave up 5 bases and J gave up 0 bases; unmatched junction bases: 8. Per the germline V gene, CDR1 is SGHVS and CDR2 is FNYEAQ. The CDR3 sequence is 17 residues long.

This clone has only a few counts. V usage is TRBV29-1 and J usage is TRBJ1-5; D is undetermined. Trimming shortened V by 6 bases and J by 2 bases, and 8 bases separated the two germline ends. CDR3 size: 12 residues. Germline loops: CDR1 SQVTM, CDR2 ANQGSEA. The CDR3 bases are TGCAGCGTGTCGGAGGGCAATCAGCCCCAGCATTTT. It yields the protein CSVSEGNQPQHF. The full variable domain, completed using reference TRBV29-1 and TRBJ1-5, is SAVISQKPSRDICQRGTSLTIQCQVDSQVTMMFWYRQQPGQSLTLIATANQGSEATYESGFVIDKFPISRPNLTFSTLTVSNMSPEDSSIYLCSVSEGNQPQHFGDGTRLSIL.

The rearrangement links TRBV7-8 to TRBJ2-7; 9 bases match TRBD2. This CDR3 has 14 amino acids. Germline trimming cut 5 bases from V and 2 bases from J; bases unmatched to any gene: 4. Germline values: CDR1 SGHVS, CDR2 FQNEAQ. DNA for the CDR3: TGTGCCAGCAGCGGACTAGCGTCAACCTACGAGCAGTACTTC. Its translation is CASSGLASTYEQYF.

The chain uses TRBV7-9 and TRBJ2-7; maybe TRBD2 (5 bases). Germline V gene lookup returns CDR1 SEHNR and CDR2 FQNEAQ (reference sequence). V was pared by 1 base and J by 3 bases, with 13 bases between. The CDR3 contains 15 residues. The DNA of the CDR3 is TGTGCCAGCAGCTTAGGAGGGTCGTCGTACTACGAGCAGTACTTC. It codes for CASSLGGSSYYEQYF.

The CDR3 loop is CAWSGTGVYGYTF. DNA of the CDR3: TGTGCCTGGAGCGGGACAGGCGTGTATGGCTACACCTTC. The chain couples TRBV30 to TRBJ1-2, with TRBD1 matching over 8 bases. This CDR3 spans 13 amino acids. The V and J ends lost 3 bases and 5 bases, in that order; junction bases with no gene match: 5. Germline V gene lookup returns CDR1 GTSNPN and CDR2 SVGIG (reference sequence).

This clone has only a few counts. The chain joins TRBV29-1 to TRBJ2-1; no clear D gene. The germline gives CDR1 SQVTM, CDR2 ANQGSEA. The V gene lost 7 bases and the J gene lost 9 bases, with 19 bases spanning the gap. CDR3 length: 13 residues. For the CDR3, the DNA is TGCAGCGCCCAGGATGCCGCACTGAGTGAGCAGTTCTTC. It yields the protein CSAQDAALSEQFF.

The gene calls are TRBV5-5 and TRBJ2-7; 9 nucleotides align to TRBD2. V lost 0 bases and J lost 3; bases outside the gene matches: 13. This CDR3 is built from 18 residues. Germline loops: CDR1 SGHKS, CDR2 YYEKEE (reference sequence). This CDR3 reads CASSLEGSGSFYGYEQYF. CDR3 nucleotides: TGTGCCAGCAGCTTGGAAGGTAGCGGGAGCTTTTATGGCTACGAGCAGTACTTC.

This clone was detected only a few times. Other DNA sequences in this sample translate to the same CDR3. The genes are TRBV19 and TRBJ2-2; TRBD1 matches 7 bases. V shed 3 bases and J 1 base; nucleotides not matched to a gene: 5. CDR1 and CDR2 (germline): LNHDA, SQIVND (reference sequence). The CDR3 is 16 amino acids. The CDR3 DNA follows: TGTGCCAGTAGTATCCCCGGGACAGTGAACACCGGGGAGCTGTTTTTT. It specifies CASSIPGTVNTGELFF. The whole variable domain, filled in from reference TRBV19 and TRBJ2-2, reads DGGITQSPKYLFRKEGQNVTLSCEQNLNHDAMYWYRQDPGQGLRLIYYSQIVNDFQKGDIAEGYSVSREKKESFPLTVTSAQKNPTAFYLCASSIPGTVNTGELFFGEGSRLTVL.

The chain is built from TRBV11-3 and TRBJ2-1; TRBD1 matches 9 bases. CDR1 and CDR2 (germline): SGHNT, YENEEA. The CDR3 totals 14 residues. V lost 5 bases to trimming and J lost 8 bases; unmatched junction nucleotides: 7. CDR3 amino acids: CASSEQGAGDEQFF. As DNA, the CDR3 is TGTGCCAGCAGCGAACAGGGGGCAGGTGATGAGCAGTTCTTC.

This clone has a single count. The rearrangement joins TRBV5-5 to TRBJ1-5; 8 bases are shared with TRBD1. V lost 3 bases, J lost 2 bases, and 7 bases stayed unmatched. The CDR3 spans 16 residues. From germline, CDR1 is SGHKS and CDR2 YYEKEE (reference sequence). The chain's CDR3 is CASSWEPGQGNQPQHF. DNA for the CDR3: TGTGCCAGCAGCTGGGAACCGGGACAGGGCAATCAGCCCCAGCATTTT.

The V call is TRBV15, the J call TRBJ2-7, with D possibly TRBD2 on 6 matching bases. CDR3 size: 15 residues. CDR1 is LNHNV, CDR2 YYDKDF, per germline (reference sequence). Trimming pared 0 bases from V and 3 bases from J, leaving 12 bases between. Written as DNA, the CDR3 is TGTGCCACCAGCAGAGATGAGGGACTTATCTACGAGCAGTACTTC. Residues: CATSRDEGLIYEQYF.

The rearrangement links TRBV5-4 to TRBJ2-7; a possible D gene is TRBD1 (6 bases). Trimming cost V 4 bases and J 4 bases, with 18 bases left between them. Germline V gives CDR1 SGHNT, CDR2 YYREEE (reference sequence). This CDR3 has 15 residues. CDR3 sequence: CASSVDSTRPYEQYF. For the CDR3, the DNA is TGTGCCAGCAGCGTGGACAGTACCCGACCGTACGAGCAGTACTTC.

The CDR3 region has the DNA TGCAGTGCTGCGACAGGGGATGGCTACACCTTC. Protein: CSAATGDGYTF. The chain links TRBV20-1 to TRBJ1-2; TRBD1 aligns across 8 bases. CDR3 size: 11 residues. Germline CDR1 is DFQATT and CDR2 is SNEGSKA (reference sequence). Trimming at V came to 5 bases and at J to 6 bases, leaving 2 bases not matched to a gene.

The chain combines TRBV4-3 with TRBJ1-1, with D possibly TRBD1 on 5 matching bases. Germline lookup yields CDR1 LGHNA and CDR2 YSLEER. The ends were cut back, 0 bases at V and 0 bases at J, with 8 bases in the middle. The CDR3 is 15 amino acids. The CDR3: CASSQDDRLNTEAFF. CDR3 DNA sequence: TGCGCCAGCAGCCAAGACGACAGACTGAACACTGAAGCTTTCTTT.

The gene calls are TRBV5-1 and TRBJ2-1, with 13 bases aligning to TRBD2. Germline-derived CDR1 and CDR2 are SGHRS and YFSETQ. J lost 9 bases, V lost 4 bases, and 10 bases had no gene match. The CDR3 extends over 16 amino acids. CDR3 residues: CASSRTSGSPSPEQFF. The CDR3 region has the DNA TGCGCCAGCAGCCGGACTAGCGGGAGTCCTTCTCCTGAGCAGTTCTTC.

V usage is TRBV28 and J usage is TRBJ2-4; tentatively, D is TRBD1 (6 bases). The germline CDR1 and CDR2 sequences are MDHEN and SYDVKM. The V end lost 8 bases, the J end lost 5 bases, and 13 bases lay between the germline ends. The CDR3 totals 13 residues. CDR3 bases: TGTGCCAGCGGGTGGGACACCCAAAACATTCAGTACTTC. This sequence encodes CASGWDTQNIQYF.

The CDR3 bases are TGTGCCAGTAGTATTCGGGACGGGAGTGAGCAGTATTTT. Encoded protein: CASSIRDGSEQYF. This sequence joins TRBV19 and TRBJ2-3; D is perhaps TRBD2 (6 bases). V was pared by 3 bases and J by 11 bases, with 15 bases between. CDR1 LNHDA and CDR2 SQIVND come from the germline V gene (reference sequence). CDR3 length equals 13 residues.

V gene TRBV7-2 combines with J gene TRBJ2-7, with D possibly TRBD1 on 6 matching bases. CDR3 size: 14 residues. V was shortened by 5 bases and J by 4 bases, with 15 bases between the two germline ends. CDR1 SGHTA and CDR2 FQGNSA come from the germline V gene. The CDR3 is CASSNDNRAYEQYF. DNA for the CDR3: TGTGCCAGCAGCAATGACAACAGGGCTTACGAGCAGTACTTC.

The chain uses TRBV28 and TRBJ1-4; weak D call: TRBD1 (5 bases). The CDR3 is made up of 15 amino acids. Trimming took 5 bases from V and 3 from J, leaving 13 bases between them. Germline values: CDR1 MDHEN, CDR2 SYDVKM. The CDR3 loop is CASSPPRGSNEKLFF. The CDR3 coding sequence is TGTGCCAGCAGTCCTCCCCGGGGGTCTAATGAAAAACTGTTTTTT.